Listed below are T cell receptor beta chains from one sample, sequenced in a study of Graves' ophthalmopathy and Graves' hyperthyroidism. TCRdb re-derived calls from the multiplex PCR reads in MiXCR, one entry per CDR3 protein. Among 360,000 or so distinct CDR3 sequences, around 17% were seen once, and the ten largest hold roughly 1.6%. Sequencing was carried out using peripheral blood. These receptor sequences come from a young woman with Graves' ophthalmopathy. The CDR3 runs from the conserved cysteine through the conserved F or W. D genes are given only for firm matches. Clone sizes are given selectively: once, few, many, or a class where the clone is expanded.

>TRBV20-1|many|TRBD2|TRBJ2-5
TGCAGTGCTAGAAATAGCGGGGGCCAAGAGACCCAGTACTTC
CSARNSGGQETQYF
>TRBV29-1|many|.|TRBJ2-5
TGCAGCGTTGAGGGGTCGTTCCAAGAGACCCAGTACTTC
CSVEGSFQETQYF
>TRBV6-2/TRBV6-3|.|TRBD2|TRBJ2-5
TGTGCCAGCAGTTACTCCCAGCGGGAGTACCAAGAGACCCAGTACTTC
CASSYSQREYQETQYF
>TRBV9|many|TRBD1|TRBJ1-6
TGTGCCAGCAGCGTAGGGACAGGGGGATCACCCCTCCACTTT
CASSVGTGGSPLHF
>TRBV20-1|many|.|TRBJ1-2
TGCAGTGCTATTCGCGGGGGGGTGGGCTACACCTTC
CSAIRGGVGYTF
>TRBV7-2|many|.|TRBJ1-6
TGTGCCAGCAGCTCACATTGGAACGGACTCCAGGATTCACCCCTCCACTTT
CASSSHWNGLQDSPLHF
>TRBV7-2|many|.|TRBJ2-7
TGTGCCAGCAACCCAGACGGAGCCTCCTACGAGCAGTACTTC
CASNPDGASYEQYF
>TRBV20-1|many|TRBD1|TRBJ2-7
TGCAGTGCTAGTACCGGGACAGGCTCCTACGAGCAGTACTTC
CSASTGTGSYEQYF
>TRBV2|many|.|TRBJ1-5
TGTGCCAGCAGTGAACAGGGTACTAGCAATCAGCCCCAGCATTTT
CASSEQGTSNQPQHF
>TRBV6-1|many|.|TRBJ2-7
TGTGCCAACAGTGAAAGGGCAGGGCCCTACGAGCAGTACTTC
CANSERAGPYEQYF
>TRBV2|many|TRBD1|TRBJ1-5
TGTGCCAGCAGTGGCGGGCAGGGGGCCGGACAGCCCCAGCATTTT
CASSGGQGAGQPQHF
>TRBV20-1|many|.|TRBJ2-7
TGCAGTGCTAGATCGGCAGGGGCGGGCGAGCAGTACTTC
CSARSAGAGEQYF
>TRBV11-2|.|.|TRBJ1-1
TGTGCCAGCAGCTTAGGAAACGGGGGCGGGACTGAAGCTTTCTTT
CASSLGNGGGTEAFF
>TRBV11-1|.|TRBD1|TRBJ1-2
TGTGCCAGCAGCTTCGGAGACTCCGGGACAGGAGGTAATGGCTACACCTTC
CASSFGDSGTGGNGYTF
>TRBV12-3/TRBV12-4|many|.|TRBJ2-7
TGTGCCAGCAGTCCGGCAGAGAATTACTACGAGCAGTACTTC
CASSPAENYYEQYF
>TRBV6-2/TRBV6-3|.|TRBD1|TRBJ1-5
TGTGCCAGCAGTTACCGGACAGGGTTTCAGCCCCAGCATTTT
CASSYRTGFQPQHF
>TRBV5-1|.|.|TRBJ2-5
TGCGCCAGCAGCACGTCCGGGACGGAAGAGACCCAGTACTTC
CASSTSGTEETQYF
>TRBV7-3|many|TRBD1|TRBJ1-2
TGTGCCAGCAGACCATCCGGGACAGGGAGCGGCTACACCTTC
CASRPSGTGSGYTF
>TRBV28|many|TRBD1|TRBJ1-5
TGTGCCAGCAGTTCCTACAGGGGGGGTAGCAATCAGCCCCAGCATTTT
CASSSYRGGSNQPQHF
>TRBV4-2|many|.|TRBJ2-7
TGTGCCAGCAGCCAAGACAGGGGTGGGGTTTACGAGCAGTACTTC
CASSQDRGGVYEQYF
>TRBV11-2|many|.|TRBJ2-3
TGTGCCAGCATCCTCGGGGTAGGGGGACATACGCAGTATTTT
CASILGVGGHTQYF
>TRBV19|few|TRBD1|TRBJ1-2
TGTGCCAGTAGCACAGGGGCAGTGGCTAACTATGGCTACACCTTC
CASSTGAVANYGYTF
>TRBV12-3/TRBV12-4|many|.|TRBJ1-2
TGTGCCAGCAGCCCCGGACCTTATGGCTACACCTTC
CASSPGPYGYTF
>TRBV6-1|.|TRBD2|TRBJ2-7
TGTGCCAGCAGTATAGGGACTAGCGGTCCGTACGAGCAGTACTTC
CASSIGTSGPYEQYF
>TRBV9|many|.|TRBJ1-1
TGTGCCAGCAGCGAGGACAGTGGCACTGAAGCTTTCTTT
CASSEDSGTEAFF
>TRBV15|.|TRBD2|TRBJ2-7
TGTGCCACCAGCAGAGATCGGCTAGCGGGAGACTACGAGCAGTACTTC
CATSRDRLAGDYEQYF
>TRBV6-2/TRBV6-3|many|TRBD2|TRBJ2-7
TGTGCCAGCAGTTACTACCCGGGACTAGCGGTCTACGAGCAGTACTTC
CASSYYPGLAVYEQYF
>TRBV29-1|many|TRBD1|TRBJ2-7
TGCAGCGTTGGGACAGGGAAGTTCCACGAGCAGTACTTC
CSVGTGKFHEQYF
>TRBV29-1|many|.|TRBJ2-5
TGCAGCGTCGATAGGGGCCAAGAGACCCAGTACTTC
CSVDRGQETQYF
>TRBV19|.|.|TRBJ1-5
TGTGCCAGTAGTATAGATCCTCCGGGGATGAGCAATCAGCCCCAGCATTTT
CASSIDPPGMSNQPQHF
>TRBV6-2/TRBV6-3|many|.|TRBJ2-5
TGTGCCAGCAGTTACAAAACCTTTGGGGAGACCCAGTACTTC
CASSYKTFGETQYF
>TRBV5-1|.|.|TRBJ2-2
TGCGCCAGCAGCTTGAGCTCCGGACAGGGAGGGTTAGAGGGCACCGGGGAGCTGTTTTTT
CASSLSSGQGGLEGTGELFF
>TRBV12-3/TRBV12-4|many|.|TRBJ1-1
TGTGCCAGCAGTTTCCCTCGGACAGCCAAGAACACTGAAGCTTTCTTT
CASSFPRTAKNTEAFF
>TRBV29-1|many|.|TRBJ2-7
TGCAGCGTTGAAGACGAAAACACAGGGCTGAGCTCCTACGAGCAGTACTTC
CSVEDENTGLSSYEQYF
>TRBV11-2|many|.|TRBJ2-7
TGTGCCAGCTCAGGTCGGACTGAGGGTTTCTACGAGCAGTACTTC
CASSGRTEGFYEQYF
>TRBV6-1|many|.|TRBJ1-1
TGTGCCAGCTTGAGGACGGTTTCGAACACTGAAGCTTTCTTT
CASLRTVSNTEAFF
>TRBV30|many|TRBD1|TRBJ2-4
TGTGCCTGGAGTGGGGACAGGGTAGACATTCAGTACTTC
CAWSGDRVDIQYF
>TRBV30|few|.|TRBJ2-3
TGTGCCTGGAGCAAGCCGACTAATACAGATACGCAGTATTTT
CAWSKPTNTDTQYF
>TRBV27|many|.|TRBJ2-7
TGTGCCAGCAGTCCACGGCGGCCAAGAGGGTCCTACGAGCAGTACTTC
CASSPRRPRGSYEQYF
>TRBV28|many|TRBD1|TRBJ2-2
TGTGCCAGCAGCACGGGGACAGCATCCTGGTCCGGGGAGCTGTTTTTT
CASSTGTASWSGELFF